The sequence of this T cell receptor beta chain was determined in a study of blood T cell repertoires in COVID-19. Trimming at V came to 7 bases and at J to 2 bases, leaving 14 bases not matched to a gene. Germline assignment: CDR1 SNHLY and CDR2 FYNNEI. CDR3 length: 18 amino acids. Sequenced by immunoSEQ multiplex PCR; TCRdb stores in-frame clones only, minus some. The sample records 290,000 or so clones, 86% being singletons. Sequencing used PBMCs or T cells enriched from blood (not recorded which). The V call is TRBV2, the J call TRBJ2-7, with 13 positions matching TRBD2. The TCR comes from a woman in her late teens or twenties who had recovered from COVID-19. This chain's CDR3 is CASNGETSGGPRTYEQYF. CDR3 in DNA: TGTGCCAGCAATGGGGAGACTAGCGGGGGGCCCCGAACCTACGAGCAGTACTTC.